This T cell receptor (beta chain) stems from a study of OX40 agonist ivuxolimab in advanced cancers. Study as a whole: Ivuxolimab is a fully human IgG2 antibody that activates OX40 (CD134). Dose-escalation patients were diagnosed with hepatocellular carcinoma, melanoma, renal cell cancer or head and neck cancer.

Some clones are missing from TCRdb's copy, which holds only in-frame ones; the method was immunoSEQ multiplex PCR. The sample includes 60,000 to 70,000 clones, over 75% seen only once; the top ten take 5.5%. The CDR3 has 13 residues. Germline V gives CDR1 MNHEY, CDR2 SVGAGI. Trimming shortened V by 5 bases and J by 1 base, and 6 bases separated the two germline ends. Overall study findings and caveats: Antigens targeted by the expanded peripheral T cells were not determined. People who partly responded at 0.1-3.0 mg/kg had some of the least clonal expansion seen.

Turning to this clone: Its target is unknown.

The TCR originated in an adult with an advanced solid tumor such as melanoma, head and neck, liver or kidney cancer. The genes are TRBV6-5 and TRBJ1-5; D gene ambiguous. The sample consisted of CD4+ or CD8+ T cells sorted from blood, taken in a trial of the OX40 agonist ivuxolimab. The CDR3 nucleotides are TGTGCCAGCAGTGCGGACAGCAATCAGCCCCAGCATTTT. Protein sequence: CASSADSNQPQHF.